The rows below give T cell receptor beta chains drawn from one sample of a study of beta chain features in type 1 diabetes. The table came from immunoSEQ multiplex PCR; TCRdb's copy has only in-frame clones and leaves some out. The sample lists some 190,000 clones; under 9.5% were seen once. Sequenced sample: central memory CD4+ T cells from blood. The receptors stem from a man younger than 35 with type 1 diabetes. Both conserved end residues are part of each CDR3. D genes are given only for firm matches. Expanded clones get a size class; other rows say once, few or many, or leave the size out.

size: once; D: TRBD1; V: TRBV28; J: TRBJ1-1; DNA: TGTGCCGGGACGACAGGGGGCAAAACTGAAGCTTTCTTT; CDR3: CAGTTGGKTEAFF
size: few; D: -; V: TRBV5-1; J: TRBJ1-1; DNA: TGCGCCAGCAGCTTTTCGTCGAGTACTGAAGCTTTCTTT; CDR3: CASSFSSSTEAFF
size: -; D: -; V: TRBV9; J: TRBJ2-3; DNA: TGTGCCAGCAGCTCTGGGAGTTGGAGCACAGATACGCAGTATTTT; CDR3: CASSSGSWSTDTQYF
size: few; D: -; V: TRBV5-6; J: TRBJ2-4; DNA: TGTGCCAGCAGCTTACATGGCATTCAGTACTTC; CDR3: CASSLHGIQYF
size: few; D: TRBD1; V: TRBV9; J: TRBJ2-2; DNA: TGTGCCAGCAGCGTTGCACAGGGGTACACCGGGGAGCTGTTTTTT; CDR3: CASSVAQGYTGELFF
size: -; D: TRBD2; V: TRBV30; J: TRBJ2-4; DNA: TGTGCCTGGAGTGTACCAGCGGGGAGGGGCATTCAGTACTTC; CDR3: CAWSVPAGRGIQYF
size: few; D: -; V: TRBV28; J: TRBJ2-3; DNA: TGTGCCAGCAGTCGACGGCAGGCGACCCTCGTGGATACGCAGTATTTT; CDR3: CASSRRQATLVDTQYF
size: few; D: TRBD2; V: TRBV11-1; J: TRBJ2-1; DNA: TGTGCCAGCAGCCAAACTAGCGGCAACAATGAGCAGTTCTTC; CDR3: CASSQTSGNNEQFF
size: -; D: TRBD1; V: TRBV7-2; J: TRBJ2-7; DNA: TGTGCCAGCAGCTTAGAGAGGGGGCGAGAGCAGTACTTC; CDR3: CASSLERGREQYF
size: few; D: -; V: TRBV15; J: TRBJ2-6; DNA: TGTGCCACTCTAGGTAAGGCGTCGGCCTCTGGGGCCAACGTCCTGACTTTC; CDR3: CATLGKASASGANVLTF
size: few; D: TRBD2; V: TRBV19; J: TRBJ2-2; DNA: TGTGCCACCGAGGGGAGGGCGAGGACCGGGGAGCTGTTTTTT; CDR3: CATEGRARTGELFF
size: -; D: TRBD1; V: TRBV19; J: TRBJ2-5; DNA: TGTGCCAGTAGTATAAGAGGGACAGGGGGAGAGACCCAGTACTTC; CDR3: CASSIRGTGGETQYF
size: few; D: -; V: TRBV4-1; J: TRBJ2-7; DNA: TGCGCCAGTCCCCTTTTCGGGGGACCCTACTACGAGCAGTACTTC; CDR3: CASPLFGGPYYEQYF
size: few; D: TRBD1; V: TRBV7-9; J: TRBJ1-1; DNA: TGTGCCAGCAGTGGGACAGGGCCCACTGAAGCTTTCTTT; CDR3: CASSGTGPTEAFF
size: few; D: -; V: TRBV5-6; J: TRBJ1-1; DNA: TGTGCCAGCACCCGGCGGTCCACTGAAGCTTTCTTT; CDR3: CASTRRSTEAFF
size: -; D: TRBD1; V: TRBV7-9; J: TRBJ2-1; DNA: TGTGCCAGCAGCTTGTTCGGCAGGGGGTTGAATGAGCAGTTCTTC; CDR3: CASSLFGRGLNEQFF
size: few; D: TRBD2; V: TRBV5-1; J: TRBJ2-3; DNA: TGCGCCAGCAGCTCGCAGGGAGGGACAGATACGCAGTATTTT; CDR3: CASSSQGGTDTQYF
size: -; D: -; V: TRBV28; J: TRBJ1-1; DNA: TGTGCCAGCCCCCCGGCGGGGGCGCGCACTGAAGCTTTCTTT; CDR3: CASPPAGARTEAFF
size: few; D: -; V: TRBV5-4; J: TRBJ2-3; DNA: TGTGCCAGCAGCTTGGGAGTGGGGGGATCTACTAAGCAGTATTTT; CDR3: CASSLGVGGSTKQYF
size: many; D: -; V: TRBV28; J: TRBJ1-1; DNA: TGTGCCAGCAGTTCAATCACTGAAGCTTTCTTT; CDR3: CASSSITEAFF
size: few; D: -; V: TRBV5-4; J: TRBJ1-1; DNA: TGTGCCAGCAGCTTGAATCCGACATTGTTCACTGAAGCTTTCTTT; CDR3: CASSLNPTLFTEAFF
size: -; D: TRBD2; V: TRBV2; J: TRBJ2-7; DNA: TGTGCCAGCAGTGAATATAGGACTAGCGAAGGAGGCGAGCAGTACTTC; CDR3: CASSEYRTSEGGEQYF
size: -; D: TRBD2; V: TRBV27; J: TRBJ2-7; DNA: TGTGCCAGCAGTTTAAGCGGGAGGGTCGAGCAGTACTTC; CDR3: CASSLSGRVEQYF
size: -; D: -; V: TRBV7-2; J: TRBJ1-1; DNA: TGTGCCAGCAGCGGAGGCGGGGGGATGGACACTGAAGCTTTCTTT; CDR3: CASSGGGGMDTEAFF
size: few; D: -; V: TRBV5-4; J: TRBJ2-5; DNA: TGTGCCAGCAGCTTGGATCTGGGGGCAGGAGAGACCCAGTACTTC; CDR3: CASSLDLGAGETQYF
size: -; D: -; V: TRBV30; J: TRBJ2-4; DNA: TGTGCCTGGAGTGTAAGGGGAGCCAAAAACATTCAGTACTTC; CDR3: CAWSVRGAKNIQYF
size: few; D: TRBD1; V: TRBV9; J: TRBJ2-1; DNA: TGTGCCAGCAGCCGGGACAGTAGCTCCTACAATGAGCAGTTCTTC; CDR3: CASSRDSSSYNEQFF
size: few; D: TRBD1; V: TRBV4-3; J: TRBJ1-5; DNA: TGCGCCAGCAGCCAAGAGGTTCTTACCGGGACAGGGGATCAGCCCCAGCATTTT; CDR3: CASSQEVLTGTGDQPQHF
size: -; D: -; V: TRBV7-2; J: TRBJ1-5; DNA: TGTGCCAGCAGCTTAGGAGGAGGTTATAGCAATCAGCCCCAGCATTTT; CDR3: CASSLGGGYSNQPQHF
size: few; D: TRBD1; V: TRBV10-3; J: TRBJ2-2; DNA: TGTGCCATCAGAGCCAGGGGGTACGCGAACACCGGGGAGCTGTTTTTT; CDR3: CAIRARGYANTGELFF
size: -; D: -; V: TRBV18; J: TRBJ1-3; DNA: TGTGCCAGCTCACCACCGTATACGGCTGGAAACACCATATATTTT; CDR3: CASSPPYTAGNTIYF
size: -; D: TRBD2; V: TRBV4-2; J: TRBJ2-2; DNA: TGTGCCAGCAGCGGGACTAGCGGGAGGGCCACCGGGGAGCTGTTTTTT; CDR3: CASSGTSGRATGELFF
size: few; D: TRBD1; V: TRBV11-2; J: TRBJ2-5; DNA: TGTGCCAGCAGCCGAGACAGGGGAGAGACCCAGTACTTC; CDR3: CASSRDRGETQYF
size: -; D: TRBD1; V: TRBV7-9; J: TRBJ1-3; DNA: TGTGCCAGCAGCTTAGGACAGGGGATTGGAAACACCATATATTTT; CDR3: CASSLGQGIGNTIYF
size: -; D: TRBD1; V: TRBV30; J: TRBJ2-7; DNA: TGTGCCTGGAGTCCCGGGACAGGACTCTACGAGCAGTACTTC; CDR3: CAWSPGTGLYEQYF
size: -; D: -; V: TRBV7-2; J: TRBJ1-2; DNA: TGTGCCAGCAGCTTTGCCAGTTCGTCGGGCTACACCTTC; CDR3: CASSFASSSGYTF
size: few; D: -; V: TRBV18; J: TRBJ1-5; DNA: TGTGCCAGCTCACTCGGGGGACGTCAGCCCCAGCATTTT; CDR3: CASSLGGRQPQHF
size: -; D: -; V: TRBV11-2; J: TRBJ2-3; DNA: TGTGCCAGCAGCTTAGGACTAACAGATACGCAGTATTTT; CDR3: CASSLGLTDTQYF
size: many; D: -; V: TRBV5-1; J: TRBJ2-5; DNA: TGCGCCAGCAGCTCGCATAGCCTAGAGACCCAGTACTTC; CDR3: CASSSHSLETQYF
size: -; D: TRBD1; V: TRBV9; J: TRBJ2-5; DNA: TGTGCCAGCAGCGTTGGGGGACAGGGAGAGACCCAGTACTTC; CDR3: CASSVGGQGETQYF
size: few; D: -; V: TRBV11-2; J: TRBJ2-7; DNA: TGTGCCAGCAGCTTATCACCGGACGAGCAGTACTTC; CDR3: CASSLSPDEQYF
size: few; D: -; V: TRBV29-1; J: TRBJ1-5; DNA: TGCAGCGTTGTGTGGCAGGGTCAGCCCCAGCATTTT; CDR3: CSVVWQGQPQHF
size: few; D: TRBD2; V: TRBV19; J: TRBJ2-3; DNA: TGTGCCAGTGAAGGGACTAGCGGCACAGATACGCAGTATTTT; CDR3: CASEGTSGTDTQYF
size: -; D: -; V: TRBV6-5; J: TRBJ2-7; DNA: TGTGCCAGCAGTTTGTACCGCAGCTCCTACGAGCAGTACTTC; CDR3: CASSLYRSSYEQYF
size: few; D: -; V: TRBV15; J: TRBJ2-4; DNA: TGTGCCACCAGCAGAGAGAAGGGTCTAGCGCCCCTTGCCAAAAACATTCAGTACTTC; CDR3: CATSREKGLAPLAKNIQYF
size: few; D: TRBD1; V: TRBV30; J: TRBJ2-1; DNA: TGTGCCTGGAGTACGCACAGGGGTGGGGCCAATGAGCAGTTCTTC; CDR3: CAWSTHRGGANEQFF
size: -; D: -; V: TRBV30; J: TRBJ1-3; DNA: TGTGCCTGGGCCAGGGGTCCTGGAAACACCATATATTTT; CDR3: CAWARGPGNTIYF
size: few; D: -; V: TRBV5-1; J: TRBJ2-5; DNA: TGCGCCAGCAGCGGATCGGGACTGCGCCAGGAGACCCAGTACTTC; CDR3: CASSGSGLRQETQYF
size: -; D: -; V: TRBV6-6; J: TRBJ1-1; DNA: TGTGCCAGCAACAAACCGCCAGGGATCGGGGAAGCTTTCTTT; CDR3: CASNKPPGIGEAFF
size: -; D: TRBD1; V: TRBV7-2; J: TRBJ2-5; DNA: TGTGCCAGCAGCTCCCGGACAGGTTCAGAGACCCAGTACTTC; CDR3: CASSSRTGSETQYF
size: -; D: TRBD1; V: TRBV4-3; J: TRBJ1-5; DNA: TGCGCCAGCAGCCGTAGACAGGGGAGCAATCAGCCCCAGCATTTT; CDR3: CASSRRQGSNQPQHF